This paragraph reports one TCR beta chain. What it binds is unknown. This entry belongs to a study of T cell repertoires in cytomegalovirus infection. Across the study: Researchers turned to recently identified HLA-C-restricted CMV epitopes as well as well-studied HLA-B-restricted ones. An indication of both CMV infection and matching HLA type came from public TCR beta signatures.

General study findings and limits: There were HLA-C-restricted CMV-specific TCR beta clonotypes dominating the ex vivo response.

One entry per CDR3 protein results from TCRdb running MiXCR on the reads. In the table there are 700,000 to 900,000 distinct CDR3 sequences, about 29% of which are singletons. The clonotype comes from a human donor in good health (CMV status not recorded). Some clones in this sample may be carry-over from other donors' samples. The sequencing used cultured CD8+ T cells from PBMCs, collected from culture after CMV antigen stimulation.

In nucleotides, the CDR3 is TGCGCCAGCAGCCAAGATCAGGGGATCACCGGGGAGCTGTTTTTT. This encodes CASSQDQGITGELFF. The rearrangement links TRBV4-1 to TRBJ2-2, with a weak D call TRBD1 (6 bases). Trimming left V 0 bases short and J 4 bases short, with 9 bases between. This CDR3 is 15 amino acids long. Germline CDR1 reads MGHRA; CDR2 reads YSYEKL.